The 17 T cell receptor beta chains reported below all come from one sample, sequenced in a study of T cell changes during pregnancy in multiple sclerosis. The data were produced by immunoSEQ multiplex PCR, yet TCRdb's version contains in-frame clones alone and is incomplete. This sample carries roughly 110,000 clones, about 90% of them seen once, and the ten largest clones take around 0.8%. Here the sequenced sample was peripheral blood, taken in the third trimester of pregnancy. The receptors stem from a female donor in good health, enrolled as a control in a pregnancy study.

This chain connects TRBV19 to TRBJ1-6; TRBD1 might be the D (6 bases). The CDR3 contains 12 residues. Germline CDR1 is LNHDA and CDR2 is SQIVND (reference sequence). V was clipped by 6 bases and J by 10 bases, with 10 bases between them. CDR3 region: CASRQGGSPLHF. The CDR3 DNA sequence: TGTGCCAGTAGACAGGGCGGATCACCCCTCCACTTT.

The gene calls are TRBV19 and TRBJ2-7; 10 bases line up with TRBD1. Per the germline V gene, CDR1 is LNHDA and CDR2 is SQIVND (reference sequence). J gave up 2 bases and V 1 base, and 2 bases lay outside the gene matches. This CDR3 contains 15 residues. The CDR3 reads CASSIGGQGPYEQYF. The CDR3 bases are TGTGCCAGTAGTATAGGGGGACAGGGGCCCTACGAGCAGTACTTC.

The chain links TRBV6-4 to TRBJ2-7, with no clear D. V gave up 5 bases and J gave up 3 bases, with 11 bases separating them. The CDR3 has 13 residues. Germline-derived CDR1 and CDR2 are MRHNA and SNTAGT. The CDR3 region has the DNA TGTGCCAGCAGTCCCGGTCCACTCTACGAGCAGTACTTC. As protein: CASSPGPLYEQYF.

The CDR3 loop reads CASSPGGSGQETQYF. In DNA form, the CDR3 reads TGCGCCAGCAGCCCGGGCGGGTCGGGCCAAGAGACCCAGTACTTC. The chain employs TRBV5-1 and TRBJ2-5; perhaps TRBD2 as D (5 bases). The CDR3 covers 15 residues. V gave up 4 bases and J gave up 1 base, with 14 bases separating them. The germline V gene has CDR1 SGHRS and CDR2 YFSETQ.

This chain connects TRBV18 to TRBJ1-1; a possible D gene is TRBD1 (6 bases). The CDR3 runs to 16 residues. V lost 1 base and J 1 base, leaving 13 bases between the germline ends. CDR1 is KGHSH, CDR2 LQKENI, per germline. For the CDR3, the DNA is TGTGCCAGCTCACCACGGCAGGGGCAGGGGAACACTGAAGCTTTCTTT. Its translation: CASSPRQGQGNTEAFF.

This clone has more than one count but fewer than ten. CDR3 sequence: CASTTGGDYEQYF. The CDR3 bases are TGTGCTTCCACGACAGGGGGGGACTACGAGCAGTACTTC. The chain carries TRBV30 and TRBJ2-7; 9 bases match TRBD1. The germline CDR1 and CDR2 sequences are GTSNPN and SVGIG (reference sequence). This CDR3 has 13 amino acids. The variable domain in full, completed from reference TRBV30 and TRBJ2-7, reads SQTIHQWPATLVQPVGSPLSLECTVEGTSNPNLYWYRQAAGRGLQLLFYSVGIGQISSEVPQNLSASRPQDRQFILSSKKLLLSDSGFYLCASTTGGDYEQYFGPGTRLTVT.

The chain recombines TRBV7-6 with TRBJ2-2; the D is unclear. CDR1 is SGHVS, CDR2 FNYEAQ, per germline. V dropped 1 base and J dropped 3 bases, with 9 bases sitting between them. The CDR3 has 15 residues. The CDR3 is CASSLDSMDTGELFF. CDR3 DNA: TGTGCCAGCAGCTTAGACAGTATGGACACCGGGGAGCTGTTTTTT.

This chain links TRBV7-2 with TRBJ2-1; 14 bases align to TRBD2. Germline CDR1 and CDR2: SGHTA and FQGNSA. The CDR3 loop spans 16 amino acids. J lost 8 bases, V lost 0 bases, and 3 bases had no gene match. CDR3 nucleotides: TGTGCCAGCAGCTTAGCGACTAGCGGGGGGGCATATGAGCAGTTCTTC. Protein product: CASSLATSGGAYEQFF.

In this sample, this clone turned up once. This chain uses TRBV9 with TRBJ2-7, with TRBD1 identical over 10 bases. Germline lookup yields CDR1 SGDLS and CDR2 YYNGEE. The CDR3 has 14 amino acids. Trimming at V came to 3 bases and at J to 3 bases, leaving 3 bases not matched to a gene. The CDR3 is CASSGQGAYYEQYF. In nucleotides, the CDR3 is TGTGCCAGCAGCGGACAGGGGGCTTACTACGAGCAGTACTTC.

The V call is TRBV30, the J call TRBJ1-4; 7 bases fit TRBD1. J was trimmed by 5 bases and V by 3 bases; bases with no gene match: 6. Per germline, CDR1 GTSNPN and CDR2 SVGIG (reference sequence). CDR3 length: 14 residues. The CDR3, as DNA: TGTGCCTGGAGGGGACAGACCTGGAATGAAAAACTGTTTTTT. It yields the protein CAWRGQTWNEKLFF.

This chain joins TRBV7-2 and TRBJ1-2; D gene ambiguous. Looked up from germline, CDR1 is SGHTA and CDR2 is FQGNSA. The CDR3 is 11 residues long. Trimming stripped 2 bases from V and 8 bases from J, with 6 bases between. Written as DNA, the CDR3 is TGTGCCAGCAGCTTAATTAAAGGCTACACCTTC. It specifies CASSLIKGYTF.

The rearrangement joins TRBV18 to TRBJ2-3; D unresolved. The germline CDR1 and CDR2 sequences are KGHSH and LQKENI. Deletions cut 6 bases from V and 6 bases from J, with 10 bases between. The length of the CDR3 is 12 residues. The CDR3 reads CASSHSEDTQYF. DNA for the CDR3: TGTGCCAGCTCTCATTCGGAGGATACGCAGTATTTT. The full variable domain, with the rest looked up from reference TRBV18 and TRBJ2-3, is NAGVMQNPRHLVRRRGQEARLRCSPMKGHSHVYWYRQLPEEGLKFMVYLQKENIIDESGMPKERFSAEFPKEGPSILRIQQVVRGDSAAYFCASSHSEDTQYFGPGTRLTVL.

In nucleotides, the CDR3 is TGCAGCGTTGTGCGGGGGAGGGACGCCAGAGAGACCCAGTACTTC. Translating it yields CSVVRGRDARETQYF. The chain employs TRBV29-1 and TRBJ2-5; TRBD2 matches 7 bases. The trim removed 4 bases at V and 4 bases at J, leaving 12 bases unmatched. Germline assignment: CDR1 SQVTM and CDR2 ANQGSEA. CDR3 size: 15 residues.

The chain joins TRBV18 to TRBJ1-2, with 7 bases that match TRBD1. V trimming: 3 bases; J trimming: 0 bases; junction bases outside the gene matches: 4. Germline CDR1 and CDR2: KGHSH and LQKENI. CDR3 length equals 15 residues. CDR3 nucleotide sequence: TGTGCCAGCTCACCCACGGACAGGTCTAACTATGGCTACACCTTC. Protein sequence: CASSPTDRSNYGYTF.

The chain couples TRBV30 to TRBJ2-7; 9 bases align to TRBD1. Germline lookup yields CDR1 GTSNPN and CDR2 SVGIG (reference sequence). This CDR3 is 15 amino acids long. The junction had 11 bases not matched to a gene; V was cut back by 5 bases and J by 3 bases. The CDR3 loop is CAWAAPGQGLYEQYF. DNA for the CDR3: TGTGCCTGGGCAGCACCGGGACAGGGCCTCTACGAGCAGTACTTC.

The chain has TRBV4-1 and TRBJ1-3; D might be TRBD1 (5 bases). V was pared by 0 bases and J by 1 base, with 7 bases between. CDR1 is MGHRA, CDR2 YSYEKL, per germline. This CDR3 contains 15 residues. The CDR3 sequence: CASSQDRGSGNTIYF. The CDR3 nucleotides read TGCGCCAGCAGCCAAGATCGGGGGTCTGGAAACACCATATATTTT.

The chain is built from TRBV18 and TRBJ1-4; 7 positions agree with TRBD1. This CDR3 region has 16 residues. Looked up from germline, CDR1 is KGHSH and CDR2 is LQKENI. J lost 0 bases, V lost 3 bases, and 4 bases had no gene match. The CDR3 region is CASSPDRKTTNEKLFF. CDR3 bases: TGTGCCAGCTCACCGGACAGGAAAACAACTAATGAAAAACTGTTTTTT.